The 5 T cell receptor beta chains below were found in one sample sequenced in a study of cytomegalovirus exposure and HLA in healthy donors. Sequenced by immunoSEQ multiplex PCR; TCRdb stores in-frame clones only, minus some. The sample has about 120,000 clones; more than 75% are singletons. Sequencing input: PBMCs. Receptors were obtained from a woman between 25 and 40 years old in good health and CMV-seronegative.

The chain combines TRBV7-2 with TRBJ2-1; 12 bases are shared with TRBD2. CDR1 is SGHTA and CDR2 is FQGNSA in the germline V gene. After removal of 5 bases from V and 2 bases from J, the junction contained 4 bases not matched to a gene. This CDR3 contains 16 residues. This CDR3 reads CASSQRLAGAYNEQFF. The CDR3 DNA sequence: TGTGCCAGCAGCCAGAGACTAGCGGGGGCCTACAATGAGCAGTTCTTC.

This clone was counted a single time. This chain connects TRBV2 to TRBJ2-2; the D gene is possibly TRBD1 (6 bases). CDR3 length: 13 residues. The germline V and J ends were trimmed by 11 bases and 1 base, with 11 bases remaining between them. Germline CDR1 and CDR2: SNHLY and FYNNEI. The CDR3 bases are TGTGCCGCCATGACAGGGAACACCGGGGAGCTGTTTTTT. This sequence encodes CAAMTGNTGELFF. The whole variable domain, filled in from reference TRBV2 and TRBJ2-2, reads EPEVTQTPSHQVTQMGQEVILRCVPISNHLYFYWYRQILGQKVEFLVSFYNNEISEKSEIFDDQFSVERPDGSNFTLKIRSTKLEDSAMYFCAAMTGNTGELFFGEGSRLTVL.

This chain connects TRBV27 to TRBJ2-3; TRBD2 aligns across 11 bases. The CDR3 is 17 residues long. J gave up 0 bases and V 5 bases, and 7 bases lay outside the gene matches. The germline V gene encodes CDR1 MNHEY and CDR2 SMNVEV (reference sequence). This chain's CDR3 is CASSLSGGATSTDTQYF. The DNA of the CDR3 is TGTGCCAGCAGTCTTAGCGGGGGGGCCACTAGCACAGATACGCAGTATTTT.

V is TRBV19 and J is TRBJ1-2; 7 bases are a match to TRBD1. This CDR3 has 16 amino acids. Germline CDR1 is LNHDA and CDR2 is SQIVND (reference sequence). V shed 3 bases and J 5 bases; nucleotides not matched to a gene: 12. The CDR3 DNA sequence: TGTGCCAGTAGTATCACCGGGACAGCCTCTTGGTATGGCTACACCTTC. Its translation: CASSITGTASWYGYTF.

Here the CDR3 reads CSVVADTGYNYGYTF. CDR3 in DNA: TGCAGCGTTGTAGCGGACACTGGATATAACTATGGCTACACCTTC. J is TRBJ1-2 and V is TRBV29-1; weak D call: TRBD1 (5 bases). CDR1 and CDR2 from the germline V gene are SQVTM and ANQGSEA. The CDR3 runs 15 residues. Trimming stripped 4 bases from V and 1 base from J, with 16 bases between. Looking up the rest from reference TRBV29-1 and TRBJ1-2 gives the full variable domain: SAVISQKPSRDICQRGTSLTIQCQVDSQVTMMFWYRQQPGQSLTLIATANQGSEATYESGFVIDKFPISRPNLTFSTLTVSNMSPEDSSIYLCSVVADTGYNYGYTFGSGTRLTVV.